The 28 T cell receptor beta chains given below trace back to one sample, sequenced in a study of T-cell memory formation after mild COVID-19 (dated by TCRdb to the early 2020s). Library prep was done by 5' RACE. The sequencing machine was an Illumina NovaSeq 6000. TCRdb reworked the public reads: Q25 trimming with fastp, MiXCR clone assembly, productive beta chains retained. Entries are consolidated by CDR3 protein sequence, retaining the most common genes and DNA. This sample is represented by fewer than 350,000 distinct CDR3 sequences; more than 15% of them were singletons. More than 20% of the sample is taken by the ten largest. The sample comprised PBMCs or a T cell subset sorted from them (not recorded which). These receptors came from a man younger than 30 who had mild COVID-19 (a few samples of this study predate the infection). The sample titles of this study are shuffled in the database, so cell type and time point are left out; the donor was told from shared clones.

This clonotype rates as medium-sized. The chain is built from TRBV12-3 or TRBV12-4 and TRBJ1-2; D is undetermined. Trimming took 4 bases from V and 7 from J, leaving 13 bases between them. The CDR3 consists of 13 residues. The chain's CDR3 is CASSSNGFGGYTF. In DNA form, the CDR3 reads TGTGCCAGCAGTTCCAATGGTTTCGGTGGCTACACCTTC.

The chain combines TRBV5-6 with TRBJ1-2, with 7 positions matching TRBD1. The V segment lost 2 bases and the J segment 8 bases; nucleotides outside the gene matches: 9. The CDR3 is made up of 14 amino acids. Germline lookup yields CDR1 SGHDT and CDR2 YYEEEE. The CDR3 DNA follows: TGTGCCAGCAGCTTAGAGGGGGCCGGCCTCGGCTACACCTTC. Translating it yields CASSLEGAGLGYTF.

V and J are TRBV4-3 and TRBJ2-7, with D possibly being TRBD2 (7 bases). This CDR3 has 14 residues. V gave up 0 bases and J gave up 5 bases, with 11 bases separating them. The germline CDR1 and CDR2 sequences are LGHNA and YSLEER. CDR3 bases: TGCGCCAGCAGCCAAGATCGGGGGGCGGACGAGCAGTACTTC. This gives the protein CASSQDRGADEQYF.

The chain is built from TRBV18 and TRBJ2-5; D is perhaps TRBD1 (5 bases). With 3 bases removed from V and 4 bases from J, the gap between germline ends came to 9 bases. CDR3 length: 13 residues. Per germline, CDR1 KGHSH and CDR2 LQKENI. The CDR3 is CASSPGHRETQYF. CDR3 nucleotide sequence: TGTGCCAGCTCACCGGGGCATAGAGAGACCCAGTACTTC.

This clonotype showed up just once. V usage is TRBV18 and J usage is TRBJ1-6, with unresolved D. The ends were cut back, 10 bases at V and 0 bases at J, with 10 bases in the middle. CDR1 KGHSH and CDR2 LQKENI come from the germline V gene. This CDR3 spans 14 amino acids. In DNA, the CDR3 is TGTGCCACGCTGGGGAGCTCCTATAATTCACCCCTCCACTTT. Its translation is CATLGSSYNSPLHF.

The V call is TRBV20-1, the J call TRBJ2-5; D unclear. The V end was cut by 2 bases, the J end by 5 bases, with 6 bases between. Germline V gene data show CDR1 as DFQATT and CDR2 as SNEGSKA (reference sequence). The CDR3 contains 11 residues. Here the CDR3 DNA reads TGCAGTGCTAGATATACGGAGACCCAGTACTTC. Translating gives CSARYTETQYF.

Only a few counts were recorded for this clonotype. The CDR3 spells CASSWASGGQITGELFF. CDR3 in DNA: TGTGCCAGCAGTTGGGCTAGCGGGGGGCAAATAACCGGGGAGCTGTTTTTT. The chain combines TRBV12-3 or TRBV12-4 with TRBJ2-2; TRBD2 aligns across 11 bases. V was clipped by 4 bases and J by 5 bases; unmatched bases: 9. CDR3 length: 17 residues.

The sample holds a few counts of this clonotype. The chain carries TRBV20-1 and TRBJ2-5, with TRBD2 as a possible D gene (7 bases). CDR3 length equals 18 residues. Trimming removed 2 bases at V and 2 bases at J, with 24 bases between. Germline lookup yields CDR1 DFQATT and CDR2 SNEGSKA (reference sequence). The CDR3 DNA reads as TGCAGTGCTAGATCGCCTAAGGCGGGGGCGTTAAAACAAGAGACCCAGTACTTC. Its protein is CSARSPKAGALKQETQYF.

This clonotype was observed many times. The rearrangement uses TRBV2 and TRBJ2-7; possible D gene TRBD1, 6 bases. This CDR3 is 14 amino acids long. Trimming pared 6 bases from V and 4 bases from J, leaving 16 bases between. Germline assignment: CDR1 SNHLY and CDR2 FYNNEI. The CDR3 DNA reads TGTGCCAGCAGCGCCTGGACAGTCCGTTACGAGCAGTACGTC. Translated, it gives CASSAWTVRYEQYV.

This clonotype has just a few counts. The chain links TRBV5-1 to TRBJ1-2; D not resolved. CDR1 is SGHRS and CDR2 is YFSETQ in the germline V gene. The ends were cut back, 5 bases at V and 6 bases at J, with 20 bases in the middle. The CDR3 is made up of 15 amino acids. DNA of the CDR3: TGCGCCAGCAGAGTGGGGAGCACGACTTGGCATGGCTACACCTTC. This sequence encodes CASRVGSTTWHGYTF.

This clonotype was detected only a few times. The chain combines TRBV7-2 with TRBJ1-2; a weak D match, TRBD1 (6 bases). Germline lookup yields CDR1 SGHTA and CDR2 FQGNSA. The V end lost 3 bases, the J end lost 7 bases, and 18 bases lay between the germline ends. The CDR3 loop spans 15 amino acids. The CDR3, as DNA: TGTGCCAGCAGCTTGGATATTCGGGGGCGCGGTGGCTACACCTTC. This encodes CASSLDIRGRGGYTF.

The chain employs TRBV6-2 or TRBV6-3 and TRBJ1-5; D ambiguous. The CDR3 is 13 residues long. Germline-derived CDR1 and CDR2 are MNHEY and SVGEGT. With 4 bases removed from V and 7 bases from J, the gap between germline ends came to 11 bases. The CDR3 coding sequence is TGTGCCAGCAGTTCAGCGGACTGGCAGCCCCAGCATTTT. Translating gives CASSSADWQPQHF.

This clonotype was seen many times. The chain recombines TRBV20-1 with TRBJ2-5, with 9 bases fitting TRBD2. With V trimmed by 1 base and J by 5 bases, 5 bases remained unmatched. CDR3 length equals 14 residues. Germline lookup yields CDR1 DFQATT and CDR2 SNEGSKA (reference sequence). The DNA of the CDR3 is TGCAGTGCTAGAGTAACAGCGGGGGGTGAGACCCAGTACTTC. Translation: CSARVTAGGETQYF.

The genes are TRBV7-2 and TRBJ2-7; no firm D call. Germline assignment: CDR1 SGHTA and CDR2 FQGNSA. Trimming cost V 1 base and J 2 bases, with 6 bases left between them. The CDR3 length is 13 residues. In nucleotides, the CDR3 is TGTGCCAGCAGCTTAGAGGCGGCCTACGAGCAGTACTTC. This encodes CASSLEAAYEQYF.

In nucleotides, the CDR3 is TGCAGTGCTCCCGGGACAGGGACCGAGCAGTACTTC. Protein: CSAPGTGTEQYF. The chain is built from TRBV20-1 and TRBJ2-7; 9 positions agree with TRBD1. Germline V gene lookup returns CDR1 DFQATT and CDR2 SNEGSKA (reference sequence). The V and J ends lost 5 bases and 6 bases, in that order; junction bases with no gene match: 5. There are 12 residues in the CDR3.

For this clonotype: A much more abundant neighbour one base away suggests this may be a read error. V is TRBV4-3 and J is TRBJ1-1, with TRBD1 matching over 7 bases. Trimming took 4 bases from V and 0 from J; bases not matched to a gene: 5. The CDR3 is 15 residues long. CDR1 and CDR2 from the germline V gene are LGHNA and YSLEER. The DNA of the CDR3 is TGCGCCAGCAGCCCCGGACAGGCGATGAACACTGAAGCTTTCTTT. This gives the protein CASSPGQAMNTEAFF.

The CDR3 region has the DNA TGCGCCAGCAGCCAAGACGCGTCTAGCGGGGCGGAGACCCAGTACTTC. It codes for CASSQDASSGAETQYF. This chain connects TRBV4-3 to TRBJ2-5; TRBD2 aligns across 9 bases. J lost 5 bases, V lost 0 bases, and 7 bases had no gene match. The CDR3 length is 16 residues. In germline, CDR1 is LGHNA, CDR2 YSLEER.

This sequence joins TRBV6-2 or TRBV6-3 and TRBJ2-7, with D unresolved. CDR1 is MNHEY, CDR2 SVGEGT, per germline. Trimming took 3 bases from V and 3 from J, leaving 12 bases between them. CDR3 length equals 14 residues. DNA for the CDR3: TGTGCCAGCAGTTATGGCAGGTCACACTACGAGCAGTACGTC. It yields the protein CASSYGRSHYEQYV.

The CDR3 coding sequence is TGTGCCAGCAGCTACCCCCAGCCCAATGAGCAGTTCTTC. This encodes CASSYPQPNEQFF. The chain employs TRBV7-9 and TRBJ2-1; D is uncertain. The CDR3 consists of 13 residues. Germline CDR1 reads SEHNR; CDR2 reads FQNEAQ (reference sequence). The V end lost 4 bases, the J end lost 6 bases, and 10 bases lay between the germline ends.

The CDR3 here is CASSQTAGTQYF. The CDR3 bases are TGCGCCAGCAGCCAAACAGCTGGGACCCAGTACTTC. J is TRBJ2-5 and V is TRBV4-1; D unresolved. Germline V CDR1 and CDR2: MGHRA, YSYEKL. The germline V and J ends were trimmed by 2 bases and 7 bases, with 8 bases remaining between them. CDR3 length equals 12 residues.

The gene calls are TRBV12-3 or TRBV12-4 and TRBJ1-3; no clear D gene. CDR3 length: 20 amino acids. The germline V and J ends were trimmed by 2 bases and 4 bases, with 27 bases remaining between them. Written as DNA, the CDR3 is TGTGCCAGCAGTTTAAGAGCCTCTTCGTGGGGTCGCGGGGAGGGAAACACCATATATTTT. It is translated as CASSLRASSWGRGEGNTIYF.

This chain joins TRBV15 and TRBJ2-5; D not resolved. The CDR3 contains 15 residues. CDR1 is LNHNV and CDR2 is YYDKDF in the germline V gene (reference sequence). Trimming removed 0 bases from V and 0 bases from J, with 8 bases in between. The CDR3 region is CATSRDRPDQETQYF. The CDR3 DNA follows: TGTGCCACCAGCAGAGATAGGCCAGACCAAGAGACCCAGTACTTC.

The chain recombines TRBV5-1 with TRBJ1-4; TRBD1 is a possible D gene (5 bases). Trimming removed 0 bases at V and 4 bases at J, with 10 bases between. The CDR3 is made up of 15 amino acids. Germline V CDR1 and CDR2: SGHRS, YFSETQ. CDR3 sequence (DNA): TGCGCCAGCAGCTTGGTATCGGGGGATAATGAAAAACTGTTTTTT. This codes for CASSLVSGDNEKLFF.

The chain joins TRBV7-3 to TRBJ2-3; D ambiguous. The CDR3 totals 12 residues. Germline CDR1 and CDR2: SGHTA and FQGTGA. V lost 6 bases, J lost 5 bases, and 9 bases lay in between. This CDR3 reads CASRWFIDTQYF. In nucleotides, the CDR3 is TGTGCCAGCAGGTGGTTTATAGATACGCAGTATTTT.

This clonotype appeared a few times. This rearrangement joins TRBV10-3 to TRBJ1-1; D unclear. The CDR3 runs to 14 residues. Between the trimmed V and J ends, which lost 3 bases and 0 bases, there was a span of 8 bases. Per germline, CDR1 ENHRY and CDR2 SYGVKD. This CDR3 reads CAISEAALNTEAFF. CDR3 DNA sequence: TGTGCCATCAGTGAAGCCGCACTGAACACTGAAGCTTTCTTT.

The genes are TRBV20-1 and TRBJ1-5; no firm D call. CDR3 length equals 15 residues. Germline loops: CDR1 DFQATT, CDR2 SNEGSKA (reference sequence). V lost 5 bases, J lost 4 bases, and 18 bases lay in between. As DNA, the CDR3 is TGCAGTGCTTCGGACGGAGCCGGTAGTAATCAGCCCCAGCATTTT. This codes for CSASDGAGSNQPQHF.

CDR3 in amino acids: CASSIRGPYEQYF. CDR3 in DNA: TGTGCCAGTAGTATCCGGGGACCCTACGAGCAGTACTTC. The rearrangement joins TRBV19 to TRBJ2-7; perhaps D is TRBD1 or TRBD2 (5 bases each). The germline V and J ends were trimmed by 3 bases and 2 bases, with 8 bases remaining between them. The CDR3 length is 13 residues. CDR1 is LNHDA, CDR2 SQIVND, per germline (reference sequence).

This clonotype was counted many times. The J gene is TRBJ2-7, the V gene TRBV7-8, with 7 bases lining up with TRBD2. CDR3 length equals 13 residues. Germline V gene lookup returns CDR1 SGHVS and CDR2 FQNEAQ. With 8 bases clipped from V and 0 bases from J, the junction kept 4 bases outside the gene matches. For the CDR3, the DNA is TGTGCCAGCCGGGCTAGCGGCTCCTACGAGCAGTACTTC. Protein product: CASRASGSYEQYF.